This T cell receptor (beta chain) was observed in a study of blood T cell repertoires in COVID-19. The overall study: The samples span acute and convalescent COVID-19 from the United States, Italy and Spain.

The table came from immunoSEQ multiplex PCR; TCRdb's copy has only in-frame clones and leaves some out. The sample holds tens of thousands of clones, approximately 80% seen once. Enrollment of patients from Seattle took place during active infection, with longitudinal follow-up. Germline values: CDR1 SGHRS, CDR2 YFSETQ. V trimming: 2 bases; J trimming: 2 bases; junction bases outside the gene matches: 5. The CDR3 is made up of 15 amino acids. Material: peripheral blood. The V call is TRBV5-1, the J call TRBJ2-7, with 9 bases lining up with TRBD2. This TCR came from a man between 45 and 60 years old with COVID-19, enrolled during active disease. The CDR3 bases are TGCGCCAGCAGCTTAAAAGCGGGGGGAACCTACGAGCAGTACTTC. Translated, it gives CASSLKAGGTYEQYF.